The next 25 T cell receptor beta chains were all read from a single sample in a study of CD8 T cells in Susac syndrome. Random hexamers primed reverse transcription of about 0.5 to 1 ug RNA. Each CDR3 protein is one row after TCRdb ran MiXCR on the immunoSEQ multiplex PCR reads. This sample has around 99,000 distinct CDR3 sequences, with around 97% found just once. Sequenced material: CD4+ T cells from PBMCs. These receptors came from a human donor in good health.

The chain is built from TRBV5-1 and TRBJ2-7, with 8 bases lining up with TRBD2. J was trimmed by 6 bases and V by 0 bases; bases with no gene match: 2. Germline V gene data show CDR1 as SGHRS and CDR2 as YFSETQ. The CDR3 runs to 13 residues. In DNA form, the CDR3 reads TGCGCCAGCAGCTTGGCGGGGGGGCGCGAGCAGTACTTC. Residues: CASSLAGGREQYF.

This chain links TRBV12-3 or TRBV12-4 with TRBJ2-7; 7 bases agree with TRBD1. The length of the CDR3 is 14 residues. Trimming at V came to 4 bases and at J to 0 bases, leaving 3 bases not matched to a gene. CDR3 loop: CASSSQGFSYEQYF. The DNA of the CDR3 is TGTGCCAGCAGTTCACAGGGGTTCTCCTACGAGCAGTACTTC.

This clonotype showed up just once. This sequence joins TRBV6-1 and TRBJ1-5; 8 bases are shared with TRBD1. Trimming cost V 5 bases and J 0 bases; bases outside gene matches: 3. Germline CDR1 reads MNHNS; CDR2 reads SASEGT. The length of the CDR3 is 15 residues. CDR3 amino acids: CASSRQGNSNQPQHF. CDR3 DNA sequence: TGTGCCAGCAGTAGACAGGGGAATAGCAATCAGCCCCAGCATTTT.

This chain links TRBV20-1 with TRBJ1-4, with D maybe TRBD1 (6 bases). The CDR3 contains 15 residues. Per the germline V gene, CDR1 is DFQATT and CDR2 is SNEGSKA (reference sequence). V was shortened by 3 bases and J by 5 bases, with 16 bases between the two germline ends. The DNA of the CDR3 is TGCAGTGCTAGGAGCGGGGGGGGCAGGAATGAAAAACTGTTTTTT. This translates into CSARSGGGRNEKLFF.

The chain has TRBV5-1 and TRBJ2-7; D might be TRBD2 (5 bases). This CDR3 region has 14 residues. Germline CDR1 is SGHRS and CDR2 is YFSETQ. The V end lost 4 bases, the J end lost 3 bases, and 14 bases lay between the germline ends. The CDR3 DNA reads TGCGCCAGCAGCGACCTGGCGGGTAGCTACGAGCAGTACTTC. As protein: CASSDLAGSYEQYF.

The chain carries TRBV27 and TRBJ1-3; D unresolved. V was shortened by 5 bases and J by 1 base, with 9 bases between the two germline ends. Germline V CDR1 and CDR2: MNHEY, SMNVEV (reference sequence). The CDR3 loop spans 14 amino acids. DNA for the CDR3: TGTGCCAGCAGTCTCCACGGGTCTGGAAACACCATATATTTT. Protein sequence: CASSLHGSGNTIYF.

This chain links TRBV12-3 or TRBV12-4 with TRBJ1-5; maybe TRBD1 (6 bases). This CDR3 region has 14 residues. V was cut by 8 bases and J by 1 base, with 12 bases left in between. The chain's CDR3 is CASLEGGSNQPQHF. The CDR3 DNA reads as TGTGCCAGCCTTGAAGGGGGAAGCAATCAGCCCCAGCATTTT.

The chain uses TRBV10-3 and TRBJ2-3, with D possibly being TRBD1 (5 bases). This CDR3 contains 15 residues. The germline V gene encodes CDR1 ENHRY and CDR2 SYGVKD. V lost 8 bases and J lost 6, with 21 bases in between. The CDR3 nucleotides read TGTGCCATCGGGGCTCTGAATTCCGACGGGGATACGCAGTATTTT. Protein: CAIGALNSDGDTQYF.

The chain couples TRBV2 to TRBJ1-3; D is unresolved. The V gene lost 7 bases and the J gene lost 4 bases, with 14 bases spanning the gap. CDR1 and CDR2 (germline): SNHLY, FYNNEI. The CDR3 covers 14 residues. This chain's CDR3 is CASKHEVEGNTIYF. For the CDR3, the DNA is TGTGCCAGCAAACATGAGGTGGAAGGAAACACCATATATTTT. The variable domain in full, with the rest retrieved from reference TRBV2 and TRBJ1-3, is EPEVTQTPSHQVTQMGQEVILRCVPISNHLYFYWYRQILGQKVEFLVSFYNNEISEKSEIFDDQFSVERPDGSNFTLKIRSTKLEDSAMYFCASKHEVEGNTIYFGEGSWLTVV.

The table lists this clonotype with a count of one. The rearrangement joins TRBV20-1 to TRBJ2-5, with D perhaps TRBD2 (7 bases). Germline CDR1 DFQATT, CDR2 SNEGSKA (reference sequence). V was pared by 2 bases and J by 3 bases, with 13 bases between. This CDR3 is 14 amino acids long. The CDR3 protein is CSARPGGSEETQYF. DNA for the CDR3: TGCAGTGCTAGACCGGGGGGCTCGGAAGAGACCCAGTACTTC.

This chain connects TRBV29-1 to TRBJ2-3, with 9 bases identical to TRBD1. Germline CDR1 SQVTM, CDR2 ANQGSEA. V shed 8 bases and J 5 bases; nucleotides not matched to a gene: 8. The CDR3 contains 13 residues. The CDR3 spells CSCRTGVRDTQYF. The CDR3 DNA is TGCAGCTGCAGGACAGGGGTACGAGATACGCAGTATTTT.

The chain uses TRBV5-4 and TRBJ1-2; weak D call: TRBD1 (5 bases). Germline V gene lookup returns CDR1 SGHNT and CDR2 YYREEE (reference sequence). V lost 6 bases and J lost 2, with 14 bases in between. There are 14 residues in the CDR3. The CDR3 bases are TGTGCCAGCACCTGGGACGATGCGAACTATGGCTACACCTTC. This codes for CASTWDDANYGYTF.

This chain uses TRBV7-3 with TRBJ2-3, with 15 bases identical to TRBD2. Germline CDR1 reads SGHTA; CDR2 reads FQGTGA. V was clipped by 5 bases and J by 2 bases; unmatched bases: 5. The length of the CDR3 is 17 residues. The CDR3 here is CASSPGLAGGFTDTQYF. The CDR3 DNA is TGTGCCAGCAGCCCCGGACTAGCGGGGGGGTTCACAGATACGCAGTATTTT.

The CDR3, as DNA: TGCAGCGCCAGGGGGGGAGGAAAGGGCTACACCTTC. Protein product: CSARGGGKGYTF. This rearrangement joins TRBV29-1 to TRBJ1-2, with 7 bases that match TRBD1. The CDR3 is made up of 12 amino acids. Germline CDR1 is SQVTM and CDR2 is ANQGSEA. V lost 7 bases and J lost 8; bases outside the gene matches: 10.

J is TRBJ1-2 and V is TRBV13; D is possibly TRBD1 (6 bases). CDR1 is PRHDT, CDR2 FYEKMQ, per germline (reference sequence). This CDR3 has 15 amino acids. V lost 5 bases and J lost 1, with 14 bases in between. CDR3 in amino acids: CASSRRTDSNYGYTF. For the CDR3, the DNA is TGTGCCAGCAGCCGACGGACAGACAGTAACTATGGCTACACCTTC.

This rearrangement joins TRBV29-1 to TRBJ2-3, with a possible D match to TRBD1 (6 bases). Germline assignment: CDR1 SQVTM and CDR2 ANQGSEA. Trimming left V 7 bases short and J 0 bases short, with 14 bases between. The CDR3 is 14 amino acids. CDR3 in amino acids: CSAGGTSSTDTQYF. CDR3 nucleotides: TGCAGCGCGGGTGGGACATCTAGCACAGATACGCAGTATTTT.

This chain links TRBV5-6 with TRBJ2-1; TRBD2 matches at 13 bases. The CDR3 is made up of 20 amino acids. From germline, CDR1 is SGHDT and CDR2 YYEEEE. V was pared by 0 bases and J by 0 bases, with 9 bases of the junction left unmatched. The CDR3 loop is CASSLGTSGSRVSSYNEQFF. For the CDR3, the DNA is TGTGCCAGCAGCTTGGGGACTAGCGGGAGTAGGGTGAGCTCCTACAATGAGCAGTTCTTC.

The V gene is TRBV20-1, the J gene TRBJ1-2, with a tentative D call TRBD1 (6 bases). V gave up 6 bases and J gave up 1 base, with 12 bases separating them. The CDR3 contains 13 residues. Per the germline V gene, CDR1 is DFQATT and CDR2 is SNEGSKA (reference sequence). The CDR3 coding sequence is TGCAGTGCCGGGACACATAGTAACTATGGCTACACCTTC. It yields the protein CSAGTHSNYGYTF.

The chain uses TRBV30 and TRBJ2-6; weak D call: TRBD1 (5 bases). The CDR3 runs 13 residues. Per germline, CDR1 GTSNPN and CDR2 SVGIG (reference sequence). Trimming left V 4 bases short and J 4 bases short, with 8 bases between. CDR3 protein: CAWTGSGANVLTF. DNA of the CDR3: TGTGCCTGGACAGGGTCCGGGGCCAACGTCCTGACTTTC.

V is TRBV6-2 or TRBV6-3 and J is TRBJ2-5; D remains ambiguous. CDR1 and CDR2 from the germline V gene are MNHEY and SVGEGT. V was pared by 2 bases and J by 9 bases, with 16 bases between. The CDR3 loop spans 14 amino acids. The CDR3 coding sequence is TGTGCCAGCAGTTACCCGGTCATAAGGGCGGCCCAGTACTTC. Protein sequence: CASSYPVIRAAQYF.

This chain uses TRBV24-1 with TRBJ2-7; the match to TRBD1 covers 9 bases. This CDR3 has 15 residues. J was trimmed by 3 bases and V by 3 bases; bases with no gene match: 5. The V gene's germline CDR1 is KGHDR and CDR2 SFDVKD. The CDR3 reads CATSDPGQGLYEQYF. The CDR3 DNA is TGTGCCACCAGTGATCCGGGACAGGGACTCTACGAGCAGTACTTC.

V usage is TRBV2 and J usage is TRBJ2-7, with D possibly being TRBD1 (6 bases). V lost 7 bases, J lost 1 base, and 14 bases lay in between. Germline V CDR1 and CDR2: SNHLY, FYNNEI. The CDR3 has 14 amino acids. For the CDR3, the DNA is TGTGCCAGCAAGTGGTACAGGGAGTCCTACGAGCAGTACTTC. It encodes CASKWYRESYEQYF.

This chain connects TRBV2 to TRBJ2-2; D may be TRBD1 (6 bases). The V gene lost 1 base and the J gene lost 7 bases, with 16 bases spanning the gap. The CDR3 has 16 amino acids. Looked up from germline, CDR1 is SNHLY and CDR2 is FYNNEI. The CDR3 DNA follows: TGTGCCAGCAGTGAAGGAGGCAGGGGTACGGGCGGGGAGCTGTTTTTT. It codes for CASSEGGRGTGGELFF.

The table lists this clonotype with a count of one. J is TRBJ1-5 and V is TRBV24-1; 8 bases agree with TRBD1. CDR3 length equals 17 residues. V dropped 1 base and J dropped 2; count of bases not matched to a gene: 6. CDR1 and CDR2 from the germline V gene are KGHDR and SFDVKD. The CDR3: CATSDLPGQGGNQPQHF. The CDR3 DNA follows: TGTGCCACCAGTGATTTACCCGGACAGGGCGGCAATCAGCCCCAGCATTTT.

The CDR3 is CASSQDARGNQPQHF. The CDR3 region has the DNA TGCGCCAGCAGCCAAGATGCCCGAGGCAATCAGCCCCAGCATTTT. The chain links TRBV4-1 to TRBJ1-5, with no clear D. Germline V gene data show CDR1 as MGHRA and CDR2 as YSYEKL. Trimming pared 0 bases from V and 2 bases from J, leaving 8 bases between. The CDR3 loop spans 15 amino acids.